The clone carrying this T cell receptor beta chain has only one observation. The antigen is undetermined. V gave up 7 bases and J gave up 6 bases, with 19 bases separating them. CDR3 length equals 14 residues. Germline-derived CDR1 and CDR2 are MDHEN and SYDVKM. The sample originates from a study of shared clonotypes between healthy human individuals. Deep-level assay runs were performed. Every subset had its genomic DNA shared out evenly among several immunoSEQ plates. Produced via immunoSEQ multiplex PCR; TCRdb's table is partial and in-frame only. The sample lists about 2.4 million clones; over 85% were seen once. Findings of the study overall: Compared with clonotypes that all four donors shared, non-shared clonotypes had lower generation probabilities. Limited genetic and exposure-history diversity came from having few donors.

The chain combines TRBV28 with TRBJ2-7; no definite D call. This sequence was found in a man aged 18-30 years in good health. Some clones in this sample may be carry-over from other donors' samples. Sequenced material: naive CD4+ T cells from PBMCs. The subset denotes: CD45RA+ positively selected. CDR3 nucleotide sequence: TGTGCCAGCATGGAAGGCGGAACCTTCTCCGAGCAGTACTTC. Translating it yields CASMEGGTFSEQYF.